The T cell receptor (beta chain) under discussion was sequenced for a study of siplizumab effects on memory and regulatory T cells. Concerning this clone: Antigen unknown.

V was clipped by 0 bases and J by 2 bases, with 12 bases between them. The germline CDR1 and CDR2 sequences are LGHNT and FRNRAP. The length of the CDR3 is 16 residues. Generated by immunoSEQ multiplex PCR, the TCRdb table keeps only in-frame clones and is missing some. The sample has over 70,000 clones, just under 95% seen once. Findings and limits, study-wide: The authors could not assign a naive or memory phenotype to roughly 75-95% of proliferating CD4+ or CD8+ clones.

Sequenced input: CD8+ T cells sorted from blood. The chain has TRBV12-5 and TRBJ2-3; D gene ambiguous. The sequence was obtained from a human donor in good health. The CDR3 bases are TGTGCTAGTGGTTTGGTACGCCGAGAATACACAGATACGCAGTATTTT. Amino acids: CASGLVRREYTDTQYF.